The TCR beta chain described here comes from a study of blood T cell repertoires in COVID-19. Overall study context: COVID-19 samples collected from the United States, Italy and Spain covered acute and convalescent phases.

The protocol was immunoSEQ multiplex PCR, while the TCRdb copy is restricted to in-frame clones and leaves out a portion. The table lists roughly 250,000 clones, around four fifths of them singletons. The CDR3 has 14 residues. Germline CDR1 and CDR2: KGHSH and LQKENI. The V and J ends lost 5 bases and 7 bases respectively, with 17 bases between them. The sequencing input was peripheral blood. This sequence joins TRBV18 and TRBJ1-1, with D perhaps TRBD1 (6 bases). This sequence originates from a woman aged 60 to 75 with active or convalescent COVID-19. The CDR3 protein is CASSTGQNPLEAFF. The DNA of the CDR3 is TGTGCCAGCTCAACCGGACAGAACCCGCTTGAAGCTTTCTTT.